This T cell receptor (beta chain) was obtained from a study of technical replicates of blood from a few donors. CDR3 length equals 13 residues. Germline values: CDR1 SQVTM, CDR2 ANQGSEA. J lost 7 bases, V lost 3 bases, and 5 bases had no gene match. This clone has a handful of counts. Sequenced by immunoSEQ multiplex PCR; TCRdb stores in-frame clones only, minus some. The table lists more than 90,000 clones, approximately 95% of them singletons. The specimen was T cells isolated from PBMCs. This chain links TRBV29-1 with TRBJ2-1, with TRBD1 matching 8 bases. The clonotype was recovered from a human donor in good health. The CDR3 DNA sequence: TGCAGCGTTGACACAGGGGGGCATAATGAGCAGTTCTTC. It codes for CSVDTGGHNEQFF.